This is a list of T cell receptor beta chains from one sample in a study of cytomegalovirus exposure and HLA in healthy donors. Profiled with immunoSEQ multiplex PCR; TCRdb holds only in-frame clones, not every one. This table holds roughly 93,000 clones, about 74% found once. Source material: PBMCs. Source of these receptors: a male donor in good health and CMV-seronegative. Each CDR3 is given with its conserved first and last residue. D genes are given only for firm matches. Size values are once, few and many counts, or a class for expanded clones, and some rows have none.

TRBJ2-3	.	.	TRBV7-2	CASSFTGLTDTQYF	TGTGCCAGCAGCTTCACGGGACTCACGGATACGCAGTATTTT
TRBJ1-4	.	TRBD1	TRBV15	CATRPDRGATNEKLFF	TGTGCCACCAGACCGGACAGGGGTGCAACTAATGAAAAACTGTTTTTT
TRBJ2-7	.	.	TRBV5-4	CASSLVLAKEQYF	TGTGCCAGCAGCTTGGTCCTCGCGAAGGAGCAGTACTTC
TRBJ1-3	.	.	TRBV19	CASSQRGRGNTIYF	TGTGCCAGTTCCCAAAGGGGGAGAGGAAACACCATATATTTT
TRBJ1-1	.	TRBD1	TRBV5-1	CASSLAQGALTEAFF	TGCGCCAGCAGCTTGGCTCAGGGGGCGCTCACTGAAGCTTTCTTT
TRBJ1-4	.	TRBD1	TRBV5-6	CASSLTGQGDEKLFF	TGTGCCAGCAGCTTGACGGGACAGGGGGATGAAAAACTGTTTTTT
TRBJ1-2	.	.	TRBV28	CASSLLGGGGYTF	TGTGCCAGCAGTTTACTTGGGGGCGGGGGCTACACCTTC
TRBJ2-2	.	TRBD1	TRBV27	CASSLDRGTNTGELFF	TGTGCCAGCAGTCTTGACAGGGGAACGAACACCGGGGAGCTGTTTTTT
TRBJ2-1	.	.	TRBV13	CASSPLERGNRNEQFF	TGTGCCAGCAGCCCCCTGGAGCGCGGGAACCGCAATGAGCAGTTCTTC
TRBJ2-7	.	TRBD2	TRBV2	CASKGPTGGNLSPFPEQYF	TGTGCCAGCAAAGGCCCGACGGGAGGAAATTTAAGTCCCTTCCCCGAGCAGTACTTC
TRBJ1-2	.	.	TRBV7-8	CASSLGPGDGYTF	TGTGCCAGCAGCTTAGGCCCAGGGGATGGCTACACCTTC
TRBJ2-7	.	TRBD1	TRBV6-5	CASSYSKGTGAYEQYF	TGTGCCAGCAGTTACTCGAAAGGGACAGGGGCCTACGAGCAGTACTTC
TRBJ1-5	.	.	TRBV2	CAGSAQMNQPQHF	TGTGCCGGCAGTGCACAGATGAATCAGCCCCAGCATTTT
TRBJ2-7	.	.	TRBV5-5	CASTFQAGNLHEQYF	TGTGCCAGCACTTTCCAGGCCGGCAATCTGCACGAGCAGTACTTC
TRBJ1-5	once	.	TRBV19	CASSIRGDQPQHF	TGTGCCAGTAGTATAAGGGGCGATCAGCCCCAGCATTTT
TRBJ1-2	.	.	TRBV29-1	CSALKLTGYGYTF	TGCAGCGCATTAAAACTGACAGGCTATGGCTACACCTTC
TRBJ2-6	.	TRBD1	TRBV7-9	CASRQTGAGGANVLTF	TGTGCCAGCCGACAAACAGGGGCTGGTGGGGCCAACGTCCTGACTTTC
TRBJ2-5	.	TRBD2	TRBV28	CASSLVLAGETQYF	TGTGCCAGCAGTTTAGTACTAGCGGGGGAGACCCAGTACTTC
TRBJ1-5	few	.	TRBV6-4	CASSDQPQHF	TGTGCCAGCAGCGATCAGCCCCAGCATTTT
TRBJ2-7	.	TRBD1	TRBV19	CASSMGDRLYEQYF	TGTGCCAGTAGTATGGGGGACAGGCTCTACGAGCAGTACTTC
TRBJ2-1	.	.	TRBV9	CASSLRNNEQFF	TGTGCCAGCAGTTTGCGGAACAATGAGCAGTTCTTC
TRBJ1-2	.	TRBD1	TRBV15	CATSRGIGTGYGYTF	TGTGCCACCAGCAGAGGTATTGGGACAGGGTATGGCTACACCTTC
TRBJ1-2	.	.	TRBV28	CASSSRVLLGGYTF	TGTGCCAGCAGTTCTCGGGTTTTACTTGGGGGCTACACCTTC
TRBJ2-1	.	.	TRBV7-3	CASSSAPGLNNEQFF	TGTGCCAGCAGCTCGGCGCCTGGACTCAACAATGAGCAGTTCTTC
TRBJ2-7	few	.	TRBV5-4	CASSPTPPDEQYF	TGTGCCAGCAGCCCTACCCCCCCCGACGAGCAGTACTTC
TRBJ2-3	.	.	TRBV9	CASSVVGGMSTDTQYF	TGTGCCAGCAGCGTAGTTGGCGGGATGAGCACAGATACGCAGTATTTT
TRBJ2-1	.	.	TRBV2	CASSEASGMNEQFF	TGTGCCAGCAGTGAGGCGTCAGGGATGAATGAGCAGTTCTTC